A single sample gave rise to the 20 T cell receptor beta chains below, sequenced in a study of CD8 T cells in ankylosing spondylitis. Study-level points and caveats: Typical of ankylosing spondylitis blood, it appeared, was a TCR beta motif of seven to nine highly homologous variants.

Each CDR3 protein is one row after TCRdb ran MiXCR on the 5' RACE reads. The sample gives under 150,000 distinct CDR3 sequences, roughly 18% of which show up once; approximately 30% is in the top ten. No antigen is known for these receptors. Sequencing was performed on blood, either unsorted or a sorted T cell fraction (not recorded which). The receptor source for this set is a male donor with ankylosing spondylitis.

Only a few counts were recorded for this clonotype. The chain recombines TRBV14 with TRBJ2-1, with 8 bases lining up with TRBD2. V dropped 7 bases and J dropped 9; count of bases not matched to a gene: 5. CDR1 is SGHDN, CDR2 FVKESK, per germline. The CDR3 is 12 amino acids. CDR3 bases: TGTGCCAGCAACCCGGGGGGGACTGAGCAGTTCTTC. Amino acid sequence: CASNPGGTEQFF.

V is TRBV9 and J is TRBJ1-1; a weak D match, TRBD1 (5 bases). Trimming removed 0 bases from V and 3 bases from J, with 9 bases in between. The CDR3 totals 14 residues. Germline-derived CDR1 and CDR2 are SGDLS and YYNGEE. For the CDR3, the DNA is TGTGCCAGCAGCGTAGAATCGGGGGACACTGAAGCTTTCTTT. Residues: CASSVESGDTEAFF.

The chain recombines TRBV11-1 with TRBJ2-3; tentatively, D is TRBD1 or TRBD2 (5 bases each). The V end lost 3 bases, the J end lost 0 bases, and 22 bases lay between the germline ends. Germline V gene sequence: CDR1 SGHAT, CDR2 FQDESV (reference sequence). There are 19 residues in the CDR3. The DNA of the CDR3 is TGTGCCAGCAGCTTGCCGGGACGAGACGCGTCGGGTAGCACAGATACGCAGTATTTT. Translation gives CASSLPGRDASGSTDTQYF.

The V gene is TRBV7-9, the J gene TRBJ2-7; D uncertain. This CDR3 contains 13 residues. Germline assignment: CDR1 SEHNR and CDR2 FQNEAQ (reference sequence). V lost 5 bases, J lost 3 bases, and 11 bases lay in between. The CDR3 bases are TGTGCCAGCAGCACGCTCGGGTACTACGAGCAGTACTTC. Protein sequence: CASSTLGYYEQYF. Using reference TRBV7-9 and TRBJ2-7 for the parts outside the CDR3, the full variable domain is DTGVSQNPRHKITKRGQNVTFRCDPISEHNRLYWYRQTLGQGPEFLTYFQNEAQLEKSRLLSDRFSAERPKGSFSTLEIQRTEQGDSAMYLCASSTLGYYEQYFGPGTRLTVT.

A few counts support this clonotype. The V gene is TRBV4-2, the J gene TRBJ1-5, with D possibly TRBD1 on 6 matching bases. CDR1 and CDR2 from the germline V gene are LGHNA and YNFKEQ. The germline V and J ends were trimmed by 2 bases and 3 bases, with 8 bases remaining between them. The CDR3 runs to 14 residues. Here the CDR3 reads CASSQQGFNQPQHF. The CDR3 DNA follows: TGTGCCAGCAGCCAACAGGGGTTCAATCAGCCCCAGCATTTT.

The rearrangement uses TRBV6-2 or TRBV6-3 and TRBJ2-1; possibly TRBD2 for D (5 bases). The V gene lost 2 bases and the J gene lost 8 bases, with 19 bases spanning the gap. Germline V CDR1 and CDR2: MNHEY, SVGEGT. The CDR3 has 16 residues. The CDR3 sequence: CASSYLDMGISDEQFF. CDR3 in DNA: TGTGCCAGCAGTTACCTGGATATGGGCATTAGCGATGAGCAGTTCTTC.

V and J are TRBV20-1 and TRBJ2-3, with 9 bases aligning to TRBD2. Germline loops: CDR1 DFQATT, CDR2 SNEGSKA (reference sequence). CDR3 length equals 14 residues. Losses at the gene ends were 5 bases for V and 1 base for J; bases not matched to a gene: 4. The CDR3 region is CSALAGGRTDTQYF. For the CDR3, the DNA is TGCAGTGCTTTGGCGGGAGGGCGCACAGATACGCAGTATTTT.

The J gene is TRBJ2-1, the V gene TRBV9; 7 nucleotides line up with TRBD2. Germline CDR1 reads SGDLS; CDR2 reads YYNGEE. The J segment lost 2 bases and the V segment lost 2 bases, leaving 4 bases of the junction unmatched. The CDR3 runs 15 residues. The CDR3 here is CASSVEGRAYNEQFF. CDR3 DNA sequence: TGTGCCAGCAGCGTGGAGGGGAGGGCCTACAATGAGCAGTTCTTC.

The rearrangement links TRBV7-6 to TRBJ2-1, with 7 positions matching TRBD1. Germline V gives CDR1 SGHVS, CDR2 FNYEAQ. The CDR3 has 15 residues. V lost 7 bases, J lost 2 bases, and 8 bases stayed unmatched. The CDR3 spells CASTEDRSPYNEQFF. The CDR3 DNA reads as TGTGCCAGCACGGAGGACAGGTCGCCCTACAATGAGCAGTTCTTC.

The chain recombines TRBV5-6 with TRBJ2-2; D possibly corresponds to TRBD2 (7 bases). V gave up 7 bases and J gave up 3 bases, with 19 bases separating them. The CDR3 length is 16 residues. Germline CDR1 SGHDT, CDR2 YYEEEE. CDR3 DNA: TGTGCCAGCGTGTGGCTAGCGGAGGGGGACACCGGGGAGCTGTTTTTT. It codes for CASVWLAEGDTGELFF.

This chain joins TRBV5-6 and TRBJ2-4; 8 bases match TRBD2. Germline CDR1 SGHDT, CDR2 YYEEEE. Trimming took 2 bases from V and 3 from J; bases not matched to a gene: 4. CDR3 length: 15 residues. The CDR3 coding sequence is TGTGCCAGCAGCTTAGCGGGAGTATTCAAAAACATTCAGTACTTC. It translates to CASSLAGVFKNIQYF.

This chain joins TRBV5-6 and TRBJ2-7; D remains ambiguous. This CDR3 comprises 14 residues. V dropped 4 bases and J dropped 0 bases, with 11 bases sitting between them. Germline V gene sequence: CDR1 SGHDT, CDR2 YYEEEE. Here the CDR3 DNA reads TGTGCCAGCAGCCACCCACAGAGCTCCTACGAGCAGTACTTC. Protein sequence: CASSHPQSSYEQYF.

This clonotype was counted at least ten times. The CDR3 loop is CASSLASGTGRIPGELFF. The CDR3 coding sequence is TGCGCCAGCAGCTTGGCGTCTGGGACCGGGCGTATCCCCGGGGAGCTGTTTTTT. The chain joins TRBV5-1 to TRBJ2-2; D may correspond to TRBD1 or TRBD2 (5 bases each). The CDR3 has 18 amino acids. V lost 0 bases and J 6 bases, leaving 21 bases between the germline ends. CDR1 is SGHRS and CDR2 is YFSETQ in the germline V gene.

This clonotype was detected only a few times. The CDR3 DNA sequence: TGTGCCAGCAGTTCTTGGTTTGGCACCGGGGAGCTGTTTTTT. Translating it yields CASSSWFGTGELFF. The chain combines TRBV27 with TRBJ2-2, with D uncertain. Germline lookup yields CDR1 MNHEY and CDR2 SMNVEV (reference sequence). The CDR3 spans 14 residues. Trimming cost V 4 bases and J 4 bases, with 10 bases left between them.

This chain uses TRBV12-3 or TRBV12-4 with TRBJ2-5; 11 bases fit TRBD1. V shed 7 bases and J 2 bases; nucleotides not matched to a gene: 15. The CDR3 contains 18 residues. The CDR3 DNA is TGTGCCAGCACCCCGGGACAGGGGGTGTTAGGAGGGCAAGAGACCCAGTACTTC. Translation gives CASTPGQGVLGGQETQYF.

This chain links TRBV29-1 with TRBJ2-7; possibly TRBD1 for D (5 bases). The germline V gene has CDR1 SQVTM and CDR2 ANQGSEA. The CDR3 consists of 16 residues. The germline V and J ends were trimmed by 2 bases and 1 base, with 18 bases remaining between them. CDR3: CSVETANYRKSYEQYF. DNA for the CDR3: TGCAGCGTTGAAACGGCAAACTACAGGAAATCCTACGAGCAGTACTTC.

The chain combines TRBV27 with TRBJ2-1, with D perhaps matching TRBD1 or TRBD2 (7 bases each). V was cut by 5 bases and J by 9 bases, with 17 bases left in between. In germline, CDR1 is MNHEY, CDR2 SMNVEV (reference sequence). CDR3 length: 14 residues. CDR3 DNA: TGTGCCAGCAGTCCCAGGGGGAGGGAGGGTGAGCAGTTCTTC. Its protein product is CASSPRGREGEQFF.

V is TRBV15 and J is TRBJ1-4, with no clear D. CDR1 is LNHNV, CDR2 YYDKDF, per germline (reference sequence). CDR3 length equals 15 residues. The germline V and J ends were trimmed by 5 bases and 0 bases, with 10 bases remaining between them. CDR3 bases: TGTGCCACCAGCCGACGGCCTGCAACTAATGAAAAACTGTTTTTT. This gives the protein CATSRRPATNEKLFF.

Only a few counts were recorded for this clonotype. CDR3 nucleotides: TGCAGTGCTAGAGTTCCCCGACAGGACCTCTATGGCTACACCTTC. Translating gives CSARVPRQDLYGYTF. The V call is TRBV20-1, the J call TRBJ1-2, with D perhaps TRBD1 (6 bases). Germline V gene lookup returns CDR1 DFQATT and CDR2 SNEGSKA (reference sequence). The germline V and J ends were trimmed by 1 base and 4 bases, with 16 bases remaining between them. The CDR3 runs 15 residues.

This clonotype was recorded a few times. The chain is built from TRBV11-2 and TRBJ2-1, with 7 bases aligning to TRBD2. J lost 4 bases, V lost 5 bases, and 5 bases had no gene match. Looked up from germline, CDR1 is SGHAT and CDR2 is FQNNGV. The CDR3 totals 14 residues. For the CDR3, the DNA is TGTGCCAGCAGCCGCCTAGCGGAATACAATGAGCAGTTCTTC. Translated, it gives CASSRLAEYNEQFF.